The entry that follows covers one T cell receptor beta chain sequence. Its antigen is unknown. This sample is part of a study of T cell repertoires in cytomegalovirus infection. Study details: Both CMV infection and a matching HLA type were indicated by public TCR beta signatures.

MiXCR was run by TCRdb on the reads, yielding one entry per CDR3 protein. The sample records 45,000 to 75,000 distinct CDR3 sequences, around 30% being singletons. General observations from the study: There were HLA-C-restricted CMV-specific TCR beta clonotypes dominating the ex vivo response.

CDR1 is SNHLY, CDR2 FYNNEI, per germline. V was cut by 1 base and J by 6 bases, with 0 bases left in between. This CDR3 contains 10 residues. Material for sequencing was PBMCs, sequenced either directly or after in vitro stimulation (not recorded which). The chain uses TRBV2 and TRBJ2-5; D ambiguous. The clonotype comes from a human donor in good health (CMV status not recorded). Some clones in this sample may be carry-over from other donors' samples. The CDR3 coding sequence is TGTGCCAGCAGTGAAGAGACCCAGTACTTC. Protein sequence: CASSEETQYF.